The T cell receptor (beta chain) under discussion was sequenced for a study of T cells in Graves' hyperthyroidism and ophthalmopathy. Ophthalmopathy cases met thresholds of Clinical Activity Score at least 3, NOSPECS grade at least 4 and duration under 3 months. Uncontrolled infection, other autoimmune disease, pregnancy and lactation each barred patients from inclusion. The germline V gene encodes CDR1 SGHRS and CDR2 YFSETQ. V lost 0 bases to trimming and J lost 2 bases; unmatched junction nucleotides: 7. This CDR3 region has 16 residues. This clonotype was detected many times. Its antigen remains unknown. Whole-study results and caveats: Blood held most thyroid clonotypes expanded above 0.001 frequency. By a 13 V-J model, ophthalmopathy was set apart from stable hyperthyroidism.

Amplified regions were TCR beta CDR3 sequences from RNA transcripts. During a first-round RT-PCR of the TCR CDR3, the HTBI primer set was used. TCRdb ran MiXCR on the multiplex PCR reads and lists one entry per CDR3 protein. Of around 610,000 distinct CDR3 sequences listed, roughly 14% are singletons. The source material was blood. The origin of this receptor is a woman aged 40 to 50 with Graves' ophthalmopathy. This rearrangement joins TRBV5-1 to TRBJ2-7; TRBD2 matches 8 bases. CDR3 sequence (DNA): TGCGCCAGCAGCTTGGCCGGAGCGGGAGTCGCCTACGAGCAGTACTTC. Translated, it gives CASSLAGAGVAYEQYF.